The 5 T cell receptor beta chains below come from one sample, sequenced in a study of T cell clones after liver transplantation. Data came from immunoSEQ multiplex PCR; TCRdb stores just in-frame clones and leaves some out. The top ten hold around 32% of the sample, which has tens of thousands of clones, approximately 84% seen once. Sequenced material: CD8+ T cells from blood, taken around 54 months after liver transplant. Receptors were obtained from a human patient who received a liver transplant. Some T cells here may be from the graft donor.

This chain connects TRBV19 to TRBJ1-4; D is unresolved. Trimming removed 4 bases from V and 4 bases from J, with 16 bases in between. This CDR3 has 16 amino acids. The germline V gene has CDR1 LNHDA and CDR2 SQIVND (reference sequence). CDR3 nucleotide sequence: TGTGCCAGTAGTACCGGAGACAAATTCCTTAATGAAAAACTGTTTTTT. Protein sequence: CASSTGDKFLNEKLFF.

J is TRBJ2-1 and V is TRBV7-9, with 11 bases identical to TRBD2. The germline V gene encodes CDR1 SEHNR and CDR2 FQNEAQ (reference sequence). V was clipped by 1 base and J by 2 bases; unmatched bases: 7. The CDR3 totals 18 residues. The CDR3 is CASSLGVTSGTTYNEQFF. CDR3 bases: TGTGCCAGCAGCTTAGGGGTGACTAGCGGGACGACCTACAATGAGCAGTTCTTC.

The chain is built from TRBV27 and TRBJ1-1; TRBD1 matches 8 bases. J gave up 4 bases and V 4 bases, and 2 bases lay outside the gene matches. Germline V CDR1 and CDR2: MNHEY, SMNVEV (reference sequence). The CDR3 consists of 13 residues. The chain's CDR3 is CASSYTGGTEAFF. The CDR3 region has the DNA TGTGCCAGCAGTTACACAGGGGGCACTGAAGCTTTCTTT.

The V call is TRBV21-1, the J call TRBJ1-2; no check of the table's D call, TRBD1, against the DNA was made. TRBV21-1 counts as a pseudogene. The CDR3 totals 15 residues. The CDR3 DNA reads TGTGCCAGCAGCAAAGGGATGGGACAGAACTATGGCTACACCTTC. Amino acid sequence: CASSKGMGQNYGYTF.

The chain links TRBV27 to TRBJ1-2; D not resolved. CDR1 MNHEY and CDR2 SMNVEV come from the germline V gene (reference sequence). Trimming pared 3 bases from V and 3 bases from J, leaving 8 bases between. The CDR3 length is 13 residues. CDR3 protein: CASSFNSHYGYTF. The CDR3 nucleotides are TGTGCCAGCAGTTTTAACAGCCACTATGGCTACACCTTC.